This passage covers 2 T cell receptor beta chains from one sample sequenced in a study of T cells in Graves' hyperthyroidism and ophthalmopathy. It was RNA transcripts that yielded the amplified TCR beta CDR3 regions. A set of HTBI primers served as the primers for a first-round RT-PCR of the TCR CDR3. MiXCR was run by TCRdb on the multiplex PCR reads, yielding one entry per CDR3 protein. The sample holds about 400,000 distinct CDR3 sequences, 14% to 15% seen once. Sequencing used blood. The receptors come from a young woman with Graves' hyperthyroidism.

This clonotype was counted many times. J is TRBJ2-5 and V is TRBV5-1; TRBD2 might be the D (6 bases). Germline CDR1 SGHRS, CDR2 YFSETQ. V was cut by 3 bases and J by 5 bases, with 8 bases left in between. The CDR3 sequence is 12 residues long. DNA of the CDR3: TGCGCCAGCAGCTGGGACTCCGAGACCCAGTACTTC. Its protein is CASSWDSETQYF. The full variable domain, completed using reference TRBV5-1 and TRBJ2-5, is KAGVTQTPRYLIKTRGQQVTLSCSPISGHRSVSWYQQTPGQGLQFLFEYFSETQRNKGNFPGRFSGRQFSNSRSEMNVSTLELGDSALYLCASSWDSETQYFGPGTRLLVL.

Many counts were recorded for this clonotype. This chain uses TRBV3-1 with TRBJ2-7, with 10 bases fitting TRBD2. The CDR3 runs to 15 residues. Trimming at V came to 1 base and at J to 5 bases, leaving 5 bases not matched to a gene. Germline V gene data show CDR1 as LGHDT and CDR2 as YNNKEL (reference sequence). As DNA, the CDR3 is TGTGCCAGCAGCCAAGCTAGCGGGAGCGGGAACGAGCAGTACTTC. This gives the protein CASSQASGSGNEQYF.